These T cell receptor beta chains were read from a single sample in a study of molecular identifiers for immune sequencing clone quantification. TCRdb reprocessed the PCR reads via MiXCR and lists one record per CDR3 protein. Of tens of thousands of distinct CDR3 sequences in the sample, around 21% are singletons; the top ten hold approximately 1.2%. What was sequenced was naive CD8+ T cells from blood, with Jurkat cell RNA spiked in. The receptors derive from a human donor in good health. Some libraries in this study had Jurkat cell RNA spiked in. Both conserved end residues are part of each CDR3. D genes are given only for firm matches. The size field reads once, few, many or a size class.

j_gene,d_gene,abundance,v_gene,len,CDR3aa,CDR3nt
TRBJ2-2,-,many,TRBV4-3,16,CASSQEEETLAGELFF,TGCGCCAGCAGCCAAGAAGAGGAAACCTTGGCCGGGGAGCTGTTTTTT
TRBJ2-1,TRBD2,medium-sized,TRBV28,19,CASSSVTEETSESYNEQFF,TGTGCCAGCAGTTCCGTAACCGAGGAAACTAGCGAATCCTACAATGAGCAGTTCTTC
TRBJ2-3,-,many,TRBV12-3/TRBV12-4,15,CASRQNREGIDTQYF,TGTGCCAGCAGGCAGAACAGGGAGGGGATAGATACGCAGTATTTT
TRBJ2-7,-,many,TRBV27,14,CASSLGVAPYEQYF,TGTGCCAGCAGCCTGGGGGTTGCCCCCTACGAGCAGTACTTC
TRBJ2-1,-,many,TRBV19,16,CASSIGGPEGYNEQFF,TGTGCCAGTAGTATTGGCGGCCCCGAAGGATACAATGAGCAGTTCTTC
TRBJ2-5,TRBD2,many,TRBV7-8,15,CASSLGGTEEETQYF,TGTGCCAGCAGCTTGGGGGGGACTGAAGAAGAGACCCAGTACTTC
TRBJ2-1,-,many,TRBV13,13,CASSLGQGYEQFF,TGTGCCAGCAGCTTAGGCCAGGGGTATGAGCAGTTCTTC
TRBJ2-3,TRBD2,many,TRBV6-5,15,CASSNVAGGTDTQYF,TGTGCCAGCAGTAACGTAGCGGGGGGCACAGATACGCAGTATTTT
TRBJ2-3,TRBD2,many,TRBV12-3/TRBV12-4,16,CASSLSPGLGTDTQYF,TGTGCCAGCAGTTTATCCCCGGGACTAGGCACAGATACGCAGTATTTT
TRBJ1-5,-,many,TRBV30,14,CAWTTGISNQPQHF,TGTGCCTGGACCACAGGGATTAGCAATCAGCCCCAGCATTTT
TRBJ2-1,TRBD1,many,TRBV6-5,14,CASSSGQGRDEQFF,TGTGCCAGCAGTTCCGGACAGGGTCGGGATGAGCAGTTCTTC
TRBJ2-3,TRBD2,many,TRBV2,16,CASSQEGLAGTDTQYF,TGTGCCAGCAGCCAGGAAGGACTAGCGGGCACAGATACGCAGTATTTT
TRBJ2-7,-,many,TRBV20-1,12,CSARGQTYEQYF,TGCAGTGCTAGGGGGCAGACCTACGAGCAGTACTTC
TRBJ2-3,-,many,TRBV12-3/TRBV12-4,15,CASSVQGPLTDTQYF,TGTGCCAGCAGTGTACAGGGACCCCTCACAGATACGCAGTATTTT
TRBJ2-3,-,many,TRBV15,14,CATSSGHTTDTQYF,TGTGCCACCAGCAGTGGGCATACAACAGATACGCAGTATTTT